What follows describes a single T cell receptor beta chain. From RNA transcripts, TCR beta CDR3 regions were amplified. RT-PCR in the first round (using the HTBI primer set) targeted the TCR CDR3. TCRdb re-called the multiplex PCR reads through MiXCR, storing one row per CDR3 protein. The sample lists 300,000 or so distinct CDR3 sequences; roughly 17% were seen once. Germline CDR1 and CDR2: SQVTM and ANQGSEA. There are 14 residues in the CDR3. V gave up 7 bases and J gave up 2 bases; unmatched junction bases: 5. This sample was taken from a study of T cells in Graves' hyperthyroidism and ophthalmopathy. Hyperthyroidism, newly diagnosed and lasting under 2 months, affected patients aged 18 to 65. More than 9.5 ml fresh peripheral blood yielded the PBMCs.

The TCR originated in a man aged 25 to 45 with Graves' hyperthyroidism. Sequencing was carried out using blood. The chain links TRBV29-1 to TRBJ2-3; TRBD2 matches at 11 bases. The CDR3 nucleotides are TGCAGCGACACTAGCGGGAGCCCCACAGATACGCAGTATTTT. This codes for CSDTSGSPTDTQYF.